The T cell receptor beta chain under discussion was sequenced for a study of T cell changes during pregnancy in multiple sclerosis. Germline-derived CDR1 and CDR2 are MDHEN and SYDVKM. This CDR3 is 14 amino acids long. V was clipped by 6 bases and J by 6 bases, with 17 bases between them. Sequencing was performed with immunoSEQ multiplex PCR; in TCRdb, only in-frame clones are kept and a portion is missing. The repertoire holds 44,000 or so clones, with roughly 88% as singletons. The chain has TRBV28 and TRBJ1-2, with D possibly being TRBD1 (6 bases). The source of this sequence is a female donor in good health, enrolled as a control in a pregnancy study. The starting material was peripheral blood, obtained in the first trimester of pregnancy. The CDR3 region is CASSNLGTFNGYTF. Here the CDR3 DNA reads TGTGCCAGCAGCAATCTCGGGACATTCAATGGCTACACCTTC.